The 18 T cell receptor beta chains given below trace back to one sample, sequenced in a study of shared clonotypes between healthy human individuals. Clones were sequenced by immunoSEQ multiplex PCR, and TCRdb holds only the in-frame ones, with some missing. The sample has 1 million to 1.2 million clones, 77% seen once; the top ten hold about 0.89%. The sample taken for sequencing was memory CD4+ T cells from PBMCs. Subset here: CD45RA-negative fraction. The receptors originated from a man aged 18 to 35 in good health. Some clones in this sample may be carry-over from other donors' samples.

V gene TRBV28 combines with J gene TRBJ2-3; D not certain. Germline V gene data show CDR1 as MDHEN and CDR2 as SYDVKM. The CDR3 loop spans 15 amino acids. Between the trimmed V and J ends, which lost 6 bases and 4 bases, there was a span of 17 bases. The CDR3 DNA reads as TGTGCCAGCAGCACGGACGGCAGGCCCTCAGATACGCAGTATTTT. As protein: CASSTDGRPSDTQYF.

V gene TRBV7-9 combines with J gene TRBJ2-1, with 9 bases aligning to TRBD2. The CDR3 consists of 17 residues. V gave up 5 bases and J gave up 0 bases; unmatched junction bases: 8. Per germline, CDR1 SEHNR and CDR2 FQNEAQ (reference sequence). The CDR3 sequence is CASSIGTSLSSYNEQFF. CDR3 DNA: TGTGCCAGCAGCATTGGGACTAGCCTTAGCTCCTACAATGAGCAGTTCTTC.

The chain carries TRBV20-1 and TRBJ1-2; D is unresolved. There are 11 residues in the CDR3. V lost 6 bases to trimming and J lost 8 bases, with 13 bases between them. Germline V CDR1 and CDR2: DFQATT, SNEGSKA (reference sequence). This CDR3 is CSATSGRGYTF. The CDR3 DNA reads as TGCAGTGCCACTTCGGGGAGGGGCTACACCTTC.

This clone was seen once. At one end the junction does not follow the germline gene, possibly because of a read error. Other DNA sequences in the same sample also yield this CDR3. The V and J genes are TRBV6-1 and TRBJ2-1; D call uncertain. Germline loops: CDR1 MNHNS, CDR2 SASEGT. This CDR3 comprises 12 residues. The CDR3 sequence: CASSVTFDEQFF. The DNA for the CDR3 is TGTGCAAGCAGTGTGACCTTCGATGAGCAGTTCTTC.

This rearrangement joins TRBV5-1 to TRBJ2-1, with a weak D call TRBD2 (6 bases). Per the germline V gene, CDR1 is SGHRS and CDR2 is YFSETQ. Trimming took off 0 bases at V and 9 bases at J, with 13 bases between the two ends. The CDR3 spans 14 residues. This CDR3 is CASSLAEEGSEQFF. CDR3 coding DNA: TGCGCCAGCAGCTTGGCCGAGGAGGGAAGTGAGCAGTTCTTC.

The CDR3 DNA reads as TGCAGCGTGCTAGCGGGAGGGACCGGGGAGCTGTTTTTT. Its translation is CSVLAGGTGELFF. This chain joins TRBV29-1 and TRBJ2-2; TRBD2 matches at 12 bases. The V gene's germline CDR1 is SQVTM and CDR2 ANQGSEA. V was pared by 6 bases and J by 5 bases, with 1 base of the junction left unmatched. There are 13 residues in the CDR3.

The V call is TRBV7-7, the J call TRBJ2-5; TRBD1 aligns across 7 bases. This CDR3 contains 15 residues. The trim removed 5 bases at V and 5 bases at J, leaving 11 bases unmatched. Germline assignment: CDR1 SSHAT and CDR2 FNYEAQ (reference sequence). The CDR3 reads CASSTTGSIWETQYF. CDR3 DNA: TGTGCCAGCAGCACGACAGGGTCGATCTGGGAGACCCAGTACTTC. Based on the CDR3 plus reference TRBV7-7 and TRBJ2-5, the full variable domain is GAGVSQSPRYKVTKRGQDVTLRCDPISSHATLYWYQQALGQGPEFLTYFNYEAQPDKSGLPSDRFSAERPEGSISTLTIQRTEQRDSAMYRCASSTTGSIWETQYFGPGTRLLVL.

This clone was seen a few times. CDR3 sequence reads: CASSLGVGRNEKLFF. The CDR3 DNA follows: TGTGCCAGCAGCTTAGGAGTAGGCAGGAATGAAAAACTGTTTTTT. V usage is TRBV7-9 and J usage is TRBJ1-4; D not resolved. The CDR3 is 15 amino acids. The V gene's germline CDR1 is SEHNR and CDR2 FQNEAQ (reference sequence). Trimming removed 1 base from V and 5 bases from J, with 11 bases in between.

The chain employs TRBV7-2 and TRBJ1-1, with 9 bases that match TRBD1. The CDR3 is 15 residues long. The J segment lost 7 bases and the V segment lost 6 bases, leaving 12 bases of the junction unmatched. The germline CDR1 and CDR2 sequences are SGHTA and FQGNSA. The CDR3 coding sequence is TGTGCCAGCAGGCATCGAACAGGGGGCGCAAATGAAGCTTTCTTT. Translation gives CASRHRTGGANEAFF.

The genes are TRBV11-3 and TRBJ1-1; D is undetermined. Germline CDR1 is SGHNT and CDR2 is YENEEA. This CDR3 contains 14 residues. V lost 5 bases, J lost 6 bases, and 16 bases lay in between. The CDR3 is CASSLGPGVPEAFF. The CDR3 bases are TGTGCCAGCAGCCTAGGACCGGGAGTTCCTGAAGCTTTCTTT.

Notes on this clone: The sample has other DNA sequences that encode this CDR3 too. The chain employs TRBV11-3 and TRBJ1-1; D is unclear. This CDR3 has 13 residues. Trimming cost V 3 bases and J 0 bases, with 5 bases left between them. From germline, CDR1 is SGHNT and CDR2 YENEEA. This CDR3 is CASSFSLNTEAFF. Here the CDR3 DNA reads TGTGCCAGCAGCTTTAGTTTGAACACTGAAGCTTTCTTT.

This sequence joins TRBV29-1 and TRBJ1-1, with 7 positions matching TRBD1. CDR3 length: 13 residues. From germline, CDR1 is SQVTM and CDR2 ANQGSEA. The trim removed 3 bases at V and 1 base at J, leaving 2 bases unmatched. The CDR3 sequence is CSVERQGNTEAFF. The CDR3 DNA reads as TGCAGCGTTGAGAGACAGGGGAACACTGAAGCTTTCTTT.

Only a few counts were recorded for this clone. This could be a read error, since a much larger clone is one nucleotide away. Other nucleotide sequences from this sample produce the same CDR3. The chain has TRBV11-1 and TRBJ1-1, with D possibly being TRBD1 (5 bases). The germline V gene has CDR1 SGHAT and CDR2 FQDESV (reference sequence). The CDR3 runs 13 residues. Trimming stripped 2 bases from V and 1 base from J, with 5 bases between. CDR3 DNA sequence: TGTGCCAGCAGCTTAAGGGGGAACACTGAAGCTTTCTTT. Protein sequence: CASSLRGNTEAFF. The variable domain in full, with the rest retrieved from reference TRBV11-1 and TRBJ1-1, is EAEVAQSPRYKITEKSQAVAFWCDPISGHATLYWYRQILGQGPELLVQFQDESVVDDSQLPKDRFSAERLKGVDSTLKIQPAELGDSAMYLCASSLRGNTEAFFGQGTRLTVV.

The rearrangement uses TRBV5-1 and TRBJ2-7; 7 bases are a match to TRBD1. This CDR3 is built from 16 residues. Germline-derived CDR1 and CDR2 are SGHRS and YFSETQ. V gave up 0 bases and J gave up 0 bases; unmatched junction bases: 6. The CDR3 coding sequence is TGCGCCAGCAGCTTGGGGCCCGGGACAGTCTCCTACGAGCAGTACTTC. Its translation: CASSLGPGTVSYEQYF.

This chain links TRBV28 with TRBJ2-5; D might be TRBD2 (6 bases). Germline CDR1 is MDHEN and CDR2 is SYDVKM. This CDR3 has 14 residues. Trimming cost V 4 bases and J 4 bases, with 13 bases left between them. CDR3 in amino acids: CASSWGLPAETQYF. The CDR3 DNA follows: TGTGCCAGCAGTTGGGGACTCCCAGCAGAGACCCAGTACTTC.

V and J are TRBV18 and TRBJ2-7, with D possibly matching TRBD1 (5 bases). CDR3 length: 13 residues. Trimming removed 3 bases from V and 4 bases from J, with 10 bases in between. CDR1 and CDR2 (germline): KGHSH, LQKENI. The CDR3 protein is CASSPGPEYEQYF. CDR3 sequence (DNA): TGTGCCAGCTCACCGGGGCCGGAATACGAGCAGTACTTC. Looking up the rest from reference TRBV18 and TRBJ2-7 gives the full variable domain: NAGVMQNPRHLVRRRGQEARLRCSPMKGHSHVYWYRQLPEEGLKFMVYLQKENIIDESGMPKERFSAEFPKEGPSILRIQQVVRGDSAAYFCASSPGPEYEQYFGPGTRLTVT.

A single count supports this clone. This chain connects TRBV6-1 to TRBJ2-3; 7 bases are shared with TRBD2. Germline V CDR1 and CDR2: MNHNS, SASEGT. This CDR3 has 14 residues. V dropped 7 bases and J dropped 4; count of bases not matched to a gene: 8. The CDR3 nucleotides are TGTGCCAGCATCGTGATGGGAGGGGCAGATACGCAGTATTTT. It encodes CASIVMGGADTQYF.

CDR3 DNA: TGTGCCAGCTCGCCCCAATCGGTCCATGTCCCCGGGGAGCTGTTTTTT. It encodes CASSPQSVHVPGELFF. The rearrangement links TRBV18 to TRBJ2-2; D is uncertain. The CDR3 runs to 16 residues. Trimming took 6 bases from V and 6 from J, leaving 20 bases between them. CDR1 is KGHSH and CDR2 is LQKENI in the germline V gene.